The subject of this entry is one T cell receptor beta chain. These data belong to a study of blood T cell repertoires in COVID-19. Produced via immunoSEQ multiplex PCR; TCRdb's table is partial and in-frame only. The sample carries more than 45,000 clones, 83% recorded once. The ends were cut back, 6 bases at V and 5 bases at J, with 16 bases in the middle. Germline CDR1 and CDR2: SNHLY and FYNNEI. The CDR3 contains 14 residues. The sequenced sample was peripheral blood. The V gene is TRBV2, the J gene TRBJ1-1; the D gene is possibly TRBD1 (5 bases). The receptor's source is a man aged 80 or over in a cohort sampled during active COVID-19. The CDR3 DNA sequence: TGTGCCAGCAGCATGACTGGGGGGAGAACTGAAGCTTTCTTT. Translating it yields CASSMTGGRTEAFF.